This TCR beta chain was observed in a study of T cell responses to AZD1222 COVID-19 vaccine. Study-wide results and limits: Among AZD1222 vaccinees, only 5 to 7 were seropositive at baseline. Repertoire sampling happened only post peak T cell response.

The table came from immunoSEQ multiplex PCR; TCRdb's copy has only in-frame clones and leaves some out. Of roughly 130,000 clones listed, roughly nine tenths are singletons. Remarks on this clone: What it binds is not known.

The receptor was isolated from an adult in good health. The source was peripheral blood, collected on day 0 of AZD1222 vaccination.

The CDR3: CASRGQPNTEAFF. The CDR3 DNA sequence: TGTGCCAGCAGGGGACAACCGAACACTGAAGCTTTCTTT. This rearrangement joins TRBV12-3 or TRBV12-4 to TRBJ1-1, with D possibly being TRBD1 (6 bases). Between the trimmed V and J ends, which lost 6 bases and 1 base, there was a span of 9 bases. This CDR3 region has 13 residues.